The clone carrying this T cell receptor beta chain was counted only a few times. The antigen is not known. This CDR3 spans 12 amino acids. V shed 5 bases and J shed 6 bases, with 10 bases lying between them. Germline values: CDR1 LNHNV, CDR2 YYDKDF (reference sequence). Starting from roughly 0.55 ug of total RNA, TCR libraries were made with linear amplification. Authors' methods: From several healthy donors, roughly 78,000 rearranged TCR alpha transcripts were sequenced. TCRdb itself ran the reads through MiXCR, one entry per CDR3 protein. The authors' filters were not applied to this entry. The sample consists of about 180,000 distinct CDR3 sequences, 65% to 80% of them appearing once. This sample was included in a study of healthy donors' naive CD4 and CD8 T cells. Findings of the study overall: CDR3 charge plus V and J genes appeared to account for 10% to 15% of CD4/CD8 variance. Reportedly, most V and J gene segments showed naive CD4+ versus CD8+ bias. Chains were not paired, since alpha and beta were sequenced in bulk.

The chain uses TRBV15 and TRBJ2-5; D is possibly TRBD2 (5 bases). This TCR was sampled from a pool of human donors in good health; the sample pools cells from several healthy donors. The sequencing input was naive CD4+ and CD8+ T cells sorted from blood, pooled from several donors. In nucleotides, the CDR3 is TGTGCCACCAGCGGCGGGCTGCAGACCCAGTACTTC. It codes for CATSGGLQTQYF.